This T cell receptor (beta chain) is from a study of T-cell reconstitution after alpha-beta-depleted transplantation in children. Many counts were recorded for this clonotype. A library of TCRbeta sequences, prepared with unique molecular identifiers, was generated. TCRdb recomputed calls from the PCR reads with MiXCR, one row per CDR3 protein. The sample yields approximately 240,000 distinct CDR3 sequences, more than 7.5% seen once. Trimming pared 4 bases from V and 1 base from J, leaving 10 bases between. Germline V gene sequence: CDR1 SGHNT, CDR2 YYREEE (reference sequence). This CDR3 has 14 residues.

The chain uses TRBV5-4 and TRBJ2-3; D perhaps matches TRBD2 (5 bases). The receptor was derived from a human donor who donated a stem cell graft to a child with SCID. Source: PBMCs from the stem cell graft donor, taken from the stem cell graft. The CDR3 coding sequence is TGTGCCAGCAGCATCCGGGGAGGCACAGATACGCAGTATTTT. Its translation: CASSIRGGTDTQYF.